These 28 T cell receptor beta chains were sequenced from one sample in a study of T cell changes during pregnancy in multiple sclerosis (dated by TCRdb to the late 2010s). The library was produced with the immunoSEQ multiplex PCR assay. TCRdb stores this immuneACCESS table with in-frame sequences only. Part of the clones is absent; in the studies checked, under half of the shortfall reflects unresolved V genes, and no reason is known for the rest. The table for this sample lists around 34,000 clones; almost 90% of them were counted only once. Under 6% of the sample is taken by the ten largest. The sample here was CD8+ T cells from peripheral blood mononuclear cells, taken after pregnancy. These receptors all come from a female donor with multiple sclerosis, enrolled in a pregnancy study.

The chain is built from TRBV4-3 and TRBJ1-1; unclear D gene. The ends were cut back, 4 bases at V and 1 base at J, with 10 bases in the middle. The germline V gene encodes CDR1 LGHNA and CDR2 YSLEER. The CDR3 has 14 residues. CDR3 DNA: TGCGCCAGCAGCCTCACTCAGGCGAACACTGAAGCTTTCTTT. Residues: CASSLTQANTEAFF.

This clone is medium-sized. This chain joins TRBV6-4 and TRBJ1-2; D might be TRBD1 (5 bases). This CDR3 region has 13 residues. Deletions cut 3 bases from V and 0 bases from J, with 5 bases between. In germline, CDR1 is MRHNA, CDR2 SNTAGT. The CDR3 DNA sequence: TGTGCCAGCAGTGAGGACACTAACTATGGCTACACCTTC. Translation: CASSEDTNYGYTF.

This clone is medium-sized in the sample. CDR3 nucleotides: TGCGCCAGCAGCTTGGTGGTTGTAGGGGGGGCTTCACCCCTCCACTTT. This codes for CASSLVVVGGASPLHF. The J gene is TRBJ1-6, the V gene TRBV5-1, with D tentatively TRBD1 (6 bases). V lost 0 bases, J lost 9 bases, and 16 bases lay in between. CDR1 is SGHRS, CDR2 YFSETQ, per germline. The CDR3 runs 16 residues. Looking up the rest from reference TRBV5-1 and TRBJ1-6 gives the full variable domain: KAGVTQTPRYLIKTRGQQVTLSCSPISGHRSVSWYQQTPGQGLQFLFEYFSETQRNKGNFPGRFSGRQFSNSRSEMNVSTLELGDSALYLCASSLVVVGGASPLHFGNGTRLTVT.

The chain is built from TRBV30 and TRBJ1-5, with D possibly being TRBD1 (6 bases). Trimming cost V 1 base and J 8 bases, with 21 bases left between them. The germline gives CDR1 GTSNPN, CDR2 SVGIG (reference sequence). The length of the CDR3 is 16 residues. This chain's CDR3 is CAWSGQESMYLEPQHF. CDR3 nucleotide sequence: TGTGCCTGGAGTGGACAGGAGTCGATGTATTTGGAGCCCCAGCATTTT.

This sequence joins TRBV25-1 and TRBJ2-7; 7 bases match TRBD1. V lost 0 bases to trimming and J lost 6 bases; unmatched junction nucleotides: 8. Germline lookup yields CDR1 MGHDK and CDR2 SYGVNS. The CDR3 has 15 residues. The CDR3 sequence is CASSEYFQGDGEQYF. CDR3 nucleotide sequence: TGTGCCAGCAGTGAATACTTCCAGGGGGACGGCGAGCAGTACTTC.

The rearrangement uses TRBV4-1 and TRBJ2-1; D uncertain. Trimming stripped 0 bases from V and 6 bases from J, with 9 bases between. CDR1 is MGHRA, CDR2 YSYEKL, per germline. The CDR3 extends over 14 amino acids. The CDR3 DNA reads TGCGCCAGCAGCCAAGACGGCCCGGGCAATGAGCAGTTCTTC. Amino acids: CASSQDGPGNEQFF.

The chain employs TRBV22-1 and TRBJ1-2. TRBV22-1 counts as a pseudogene. The CDR3 loop spans 19 amino acids. CDR3 sequence (DNA): TGTCCTGGGAGCCGACCCTTGCGTGGAGTTCGTCATAGCAACTATGGCTACACCTTC. Translating gives CPGSRPLRGVRHSNYGYTF.

J is TRBJ1-2 and V is TRBV5-4; D perhaps matches TRBD1 (6 bases). Germline CDR1 is SGHNT and CDR2 is YYREEE (reference sequence). The CDR3 is 13 amino acids. The V end lost 4 bases, the J end lost 6 bases, and 13 bases lay between the germline ends. The DNA for the CDR3 is TGTGCCAGCAGCCTACAGGGATGGGATGGCTACACCTTC. It encodes CASSLQGWDGYTF.

This chain connects TRBV27 to TRBJ2-3; the match to TRBD1 covers 8 bases. The trim removed 8 bases at V and 3 bases at J, leaving 10 bases unmatched. The CDR3 loop spans 15 amino acids. Per germline, CDR1 MNHEY and CDR2 SMNVEV (reference sequence). DNA for the CDR3: TGTGCCAGCGGAGAGACAGGGGAGGATACAGATACGCAGTATTTT. Its protein is CASGETGEDTDTQYF.

The chain joins TRBV10-3 to TRBJ1-1; 7 nucleotides agree with TRBD1. Germline CDR1 is ENHRY and CDR2 is SYGVKD. V shed 10 bases, J shed 0 bases, and the junction held 5 bases outside the gene matches. This CDR3 is 13 amino acids long. CDR3 sequence reads: CATSDRMNTEAFF. The CDR3 DNA reads as TGTGCCACCTCGGACAGGATGAACACTGAAGCTTTCTTT.

This chain connects TRBV15 to TRBJ2-7, with D possibly being TRBD2 (6 bases). Trimming removed 0 bases at V and 2 bases at J, with 14 bases between. CDR3 length: 16 amino acids. Per the germline V gene, CDR1 is LNHNV and CDR2 is YYDKDF (reference sequence). The CDR3 is CATSRDRGRSPYEQYF. The CDR3 nucleotides are TGTGCCACCAGCAGAGATCGAGGGAGGTCTCCCTACGAGCAGTACTTC. Based on the CDR3 plus reference TRBV15 and TRBJ2-7, the full variable domain is DAMVIQNPRYQVTQFGKPVTLSCSQTLNHNVMYWYQQKSSQAPKLLFHYYDKDFNNEADTPDNFQSRRPNTSFCFLDIRSPGLGDTAMYLCATSRDRGRSPYEQYFGPGTRLTVT.

The rearrangement uses TRBV6-6 and TRBJ1-5; 7 positions agree with TRBD1. Germline V lookup: CDR1 MNHNY, CDR2 SVGAGI (reference sequence). The CDR3 extends over 14 amino acids. Trimming at V came to 6 bases and at J to 5 bases, leaving 7 bases not matched to a gene. CDR3 region: CASRWGTEDQPQHF. The CDR3 region has the DNA TGTGCCAGCAGATGGGGGACAGAGGATCAGCCCCAGCATTTT.

This chain joins TRBV9 and TRBJ2-1; TRBD1 is a possible D gene (5 bases). The CDR3 length is 15 residues. V was shortened by 0 bases and J by 1 base, with 8 bases between the two germline ends. The germline CDR1 and CDR2 sequences are SGDLS and YYNGEE. The CDR3 DNA reads as TGTGCCAGCAGCGTAGGGGGCTATTCCTACAATGAGCAGTTCTTC. This translates into CASSVGGYSYNEQFF.

The V call is TRBV13, the J call TRBJ1-2; 7 nucleotides match TRBD1. This CDR3 has 13 amino acids. CDR1 is PRHDT and CDR2 is FYEKMQ in the germline V gene (reference sequence). J was trimmed by 5 bases and V by 8 bases; bases with no gene match: 8. CDR3 nucleotides: TGTGCCAGCGGACAGGTGTACCTATATGGCTACACCTTC. Residues: CASGQVYLYGYTF.

The chain recombines TRBV10-3 with TRBJ2-7; D remains ambiguous. Trimming pared 8 bases from V and 1 base from J, leaving 6 bases between. Germline CDR1 is ENHRY and CDR2 is SYGVKD. CDR3 length: 11 amino acids. The CDR3, as DNA: TGTGCCATCGCGGATTCCTACGAGCAGTACTTC. Translation gives CAIADSYEQYF.

The CDR3, as DNA: TGCGCCAGCAGCCAAGATTACTCTGATGGTGGCTACACCTTC. It codes for CASSQDYSDGGYTF. This sequence joins TRBV4-3 and TRBJ1-2, with D uncertain. In germline, CDR1 is LGHNA, CDR2 YSLEER. V shed 0 bases and J shed 7 bases, with 12 bases lying between them. This CDR3 comprises 14 residues.

V gene TRBV19 combines with J gene TRBJ1-1; 10 nucleotides match TRBD1. Trimming removed 0 bases from V and 3 bases from J; junction bases left unmatched: 10. Germline V gene lookup returns CDR1 LNHDA and CDR2 SQIVND (reference sequence). CDR3 length: 18 residues. Here the CDR3 DNA reads TGTGCCAGTAGTATAGATTGGGTGACAGGGGGCGCCTACACTGAAGCTTTCTTT. Amino acids: CASSIDWVTGGAYTEAFF.

The chain uses TRBV7-9 and TRBJ1-2; D might be TRBD1 (5 bases). CDR1 is SEHNR and CDR2 is FQNEAQ in the germline V gene (reference sequence). This CDR3 has 14 residues. The V gene lost 0 bases and the J gene lost 4 bases, with 9 bases spanning the gap. As DNA, the CDR3 is TGTGCCAGCAGCTTAGCAGGGGCTACCTATGGCTACACCTTC. It is translated as CASSLAGATYGYTF.

The CDR3 loop reads CASRPGRSYHYGYTF. As DNA, the CDR3 is TGTGCCAGCCGTCCTGGGAGAAGCTACCACTATGGCTACACCTTC. The V and J genes are TRBV27 and TRBJ1-2, with D unresolved. The CDR3 totals 15 residues. V was trimmed by 8 bases and J by 3 bases, leaving 19 bases between them. The germline gives CDR1 MNHEY, CDR2 SMNVEV (reference sequence).

The V and J genes are TRBV9 and TRBJ2-7; D remains ambiguous. The V gene's germline CDR1 is SGDLS and CDR2 YYNGEE. This CDR3 is 14 amino acids long. The V and J ends lost 2 bases and 1 base respectively, with 10 bases between them. CDR3 bases: TGTGCCAGCAGCGTGGCAGGCTTATCCTACGAGCAGTACTTC. Its protein is CASSVAGLSYEQYF.

CDR3 loop: CASSFTPGGSNTGELFF. DNA of the CDR3: TGTGCCAGCAGCTTCACGCCGGGGGGTTCAAACACCGGGGAGCTGTTTTTT. This chain links TRBV7-9 with TRBJ2-2; TRBD2 matches 7 bases. The V gene's germline CDR1 is SEHNR and CDR2 FQNEAQ (reference sequence). The CDR3 extends over 17 amino acids. After removal of 3 bases from V and 2 bases from J, the junction contained 9 bases not matched to a gene.

The chain combines TRBV7-2 with TRBJ2-1; D might be TRBD1 (5 bases). V lost 5 bases and J lost 10, with 12 bases in between. The germline V gene encodes CDR1 SGHTA and CDR2 FQGNSA. The CDR3 length is 12 residues. CDR3 DNA sequence: TGTGCCAGCAGCCCGAGCTACAGGGAGCAGTTCTTC. Encoded protein: CASSPSYREQFF. Full variable domain (missing parts from reference TRBV7-2 and TRBJ2-1): GAGVSQSPSNKVTEKGKDVELRCDPISGHTALYWYRQSLGQGLEFLIYFQGNSAPDKSGLPSDRFSAERTGGSVSTLTIQRTQQEDSAVYLCASSPSYREQFFGPGTRLTVL.

The rearrangement joins TRBV6-1 to TRBJ1-2, with a weak D call TRBD1 (5 bases). CDR3 length equals 15 residues. The germline CDR1 and CDR2 sequences are MNHNS and SASEGT. With 1 base removed from V and 3 bases from J, the gap between germline ends came to 12 bases. CDR3 coding DNA: TGTGCCAGCAGTGAAGGGAGGGGCGGGTACTATGGCTACACCTTC. Protein sequence: CASSEGRGGYYGYTF.

The chain carries TRBV7-2 and TRBJ2-2; D gene ambiguous. Trimming took 8 bases from V and 1 from J, leaving 5 bases between them. CDR3 length equals 12 residues. Germline values: CDR1 SGHTA, CDR2 FQGNSA. The CDR3 protein is CASPGNTGELFF. CDR3 sequence (DNA): TGTGCCAGCCCGGGGAACACCGGGGAGCTGTTTTTT.

The chain joins TRBV7-9 to TRBJ1-4; 7 bases map to TRBD1. The junction had 6 bases not matched to a gene; V was cut back by 5 bases and J by 0 bases. CDR1 is SEHNR and CDR2 is FQNEAQ in the germline V gene (reference sequence). There are 16 residues in the CDR3. This CDR3 is CASSTWTGPTNEKLFF. The CDR3 DNA reads as TGTGCCAGCAGCACCTGGACAGGACCAACTAATGAAAAACTGTTTTTT.

This clone was observed a single time. The rearrangement joins TRBV5-6 to TRBJ2-7, with TRBD1 matching over 7 bases. V shed 3 bases, J shed 4 bases, and the junction held 4 bases outside the gene matches. CDR1 SGHDT and CDR2 YYEEEE come from the germline V gene. CDR3 length: 13 amino acids. CDR3 sequence: CASSSGTVYEQYF. CDR3 sequence (DNA): TGTGCCAGCAGCTCGGGGACAGTATACGAGCAGTACTTC.

In its sample, this clone was seen once. The chain joins TRBV7-9 to TRBJ2-7; D is ambiguous. CDR1 and CDR2 from the germline V gene are SEHNR and FQNEAQ (reference sequence). The CDR3 spans 14 residues. Trimming cost V 5 bases and J 3 bases, with 14 bases left between them. The CDR3, as DNA: TGTGCCAGCAGCCCGCTGTTGGCCCGCTACGAGCAGTACTTC. Its translation: CASSPLLARYEQYF.

This clone was recorded only once. The chain uses TRBV6-6 and TRBJ2-7, with TRBD2 matching over 8 bases. J gave up 2 bases and V 6 bases, and 12 bases lay outside the gene matches. In germline, CDR1 is MNHNY, CDR2 SVGAGI (reference sequence). This CDR3 contains 16 residues. CDR3 region: CASSHTAGGGAYEQYF. CDR3 in DNA: TGTGCCAGCAGCCATACCGCGGGGGGCGGGGCCTACGAGCAGTACTTC.